The 27 T cell receptor beta chains in this list originate from one sample, sequenced in a study of T cells in localized non-small cell lung cancer. Only in-frame clones appear in the TCRdb table, and some are missing; sequencing was by immunoSEQ multiplex PCR. The data contain around 140,000 clones, around 89% of them singletons. Specimen: peripheral blood, collected before any cancer treatment. These receptor sequences come from a female donor over 55 with stage I lung adenocarcinoma.

The chain combines TRBV19 with TRBJ2-5; 10 bases line up with TRBD2. Trimming at V came to 6 bases and at J to 2 bases, leaving 12 bases not matched to a gene. CDR3 length: 17 residues. Germline V gives CDR1 LNHDA, CDR2 SQIVND (reference sequence). The CDR3 is CASRGGVGLAEQETQYF. The CDR3, as DNA: TGTGCCAGTAGGGGAGGGGTCGGACTAGCGGAGCAAGAGACCCAGTACTTC.

The chain recombines TRBV30 with TRBJ2-3, with 8 bases that match TRBD2. CDR3 length: 14 residues. Germline V gene sequence: CDR1 GTSNPN, CDR2 SVGIG (reference sequence). With V trimmed by 2 bases and J by 3 bases, 4 bases remained unmatched. The CDR3 DNA reads as TGTGCCTGGAGTCCGGGGGGGAAGACAGATACGCAGTATTTT. It codes for CAWSPGGKTDTQYF. Variable domain in full (rest from reference TRBV30 and TRBJ2-3): SQTIHQWPATLVQPVGSPLSLECTVEGTSNPNLYWYRQAAGRGLQLLFYSVGIGQISSEVPQNLSASRPQDRQFILSSKKLLLSDSGFYLCAWSPGGKTDTQYFGPGTRLTVL.

J is TRBJ2-3 and V is TRBV27; no definite D call. The germline V gene encodes CDR1 MNHEY and CDR2 SMNVEV (reference sequence). Deletions cut 3 bases from V and 0 bases from J, with 13 bases between. The CDR3 spans 16 residues. CDR3 sequence: CASSFFPNPSTDTQYF. CDR3 nucleotides: TGTGCCAGCAGTTTCTTTCCGAACCCTAGCACAGATACGCAGTATTTT.

This chain connects TRBV4-1 to TRBJ1-2, with 7 bases fitting TRBD1. Trimming took 4 bases from V and 3 from J; bases not matched to a gene: 5. CDR1 and CDR2 from the germline V gene are MGHRA and YSYEKL. The CDR3 is made up of 14 amino acids. DNA of the CDR3: TGCGCCAGCAGCCGAAACAGGGGAGACTATGGCTACACCTTC. Its protein is CASSRNRGDYGYTF.

Concerning this clone itself: The junction does not match germline at one end; this may be a read error. The chain uses TRBV6-1 and TRBJ1-5; D is unresolved. Germline V gene data show CDR1 as MNHNS and CDR2 as SASEGT. The CDR3 consists of 15 residues. The CDR3 loop is CAISESQNSNQPQHF. The CDR3 DNA is TGTGCCATCAGTGAGTCACAGAATAGCAATCAGCCCCAGCATTTT.

Worth noting for this clone: Germline and junction disagree at one end, which may indicate a read error. The chain is built from TRBV5-1 and TRBJ2-7, with 7 positions matching TRBD2. The CDR3 extends over 13 amino acids. The germline V gene encodes CDR1 SGHRS and CDR2 YFSETQ. CDR3 sequence: CASSHASGYEQYF. The CDR3 nucleotides are TGTGCCAGCAGCCACGCTAGCGGTTACGAGCAGTACTTC.

The chain recombines TRBV30 with TRBJ2-2, with a tentative D call TRBD2 (5 bases). Deletions cut 7 bases from V and 5 bases from J, with 17 bases between. Germline CDR1 GTSNPN, CDR2 SVGIG (reference sequence). CDR3 length: 14 residues. The CDR3 spells CASRSWTGTGELFF. The CDR3 DNA follows: TGTGCCTCGAGATCATGGACGGGAACCGGGGAGCTGTTTTTT.

The chain carries TRBV19 and TRBJ2-1, with TRBD2 identical over 9 bases. The V segment lost 1 base and the J segment 4 bases; nucleotides outside the gene matches: 5. CDR3 size: 16 residues. Germline values: CDR1 LNHDA, CDR2 SQIVND (reference sequence). CDR3 nucleotides: TGTGCCAGTAGTATAGTCCGCGGGAGGGGATACAATGAGCAGTTCTTC. Protein sequence: CASSIVRGRGYNEQFF.

The genes are TRBV10-1 and TRBJ2-1; TRBD2 aligns across 10 bases. The CDR3 has 16 amino acids. The V and J ends lost 5 bases and 2 bases, in that order; junction bases with no gene match: 6. Germline loops: CDR1 WNHNN, CDR2 SYGVQD (reference sequence). This CDR3 is CASSPLAGAAYNEQFF. In DNA form, the CDR3 reads TGCGCCAGCAGTCCTCTAGCGGGAGCGGCCTACAATGAGCAGTTCTTC.

The J gene is TRBJ2-6, the V gene TRBV2; D may be TRBD1 (6 bases). V was shortened by 6 bases and J by 0 bases, with 12 bases between the two germline ends. There are 16 residues in the CDR3. CDR1 is SNHLY, CDR2 FYNNEI, per germline. The CDR3: CASRPTGLSGANVLTF. In DNA form, the CDR3 reads TGTGCCAGCAGACCGACAGGCCTCTCTGGGGCCAACGTCCTGACTTTC.

This clone has only one observation. The chain employs TRBV6-4 and TRBJ2-1; 9 bases agree with TRBD2. This CDR3 contains 18 residues. CDR1 MRHNA and CDR2 SNTAGT come from the germline V gene. Losses at the gene ends were 6 bases for V and 4 bases for J; bases not matched to a gene: 16. The DNA of the CDR3 is TGTGCCAGCAGCAGGGATATTAGCGGGAGCCGACAATACAATGAGCAGTTCTTC. This codes for CASSRDISGSRQYNEQFF.

This sequence joins TRBV5-1 and TRBJ2-7; D unresolved. The CDR3 is made up of 14 amino acids. Germline CDR1 SGHRS, CDR2 YFSETQ. V gave up 0 bases and J gave up 2 bases, with 9 bases separating them. CDR3: CASSLVRPPYEQYF. CDR3 sequence (DNA): TGCGCCAGCAGCTTGGTTCGCCCGCCCTACGAGCAGTACTTC.

A word on this clone: At one boundary the junction diverges from the germline segment, which might be a read error. The J gene is TRBJ1-1, the V gene TRBV2, with D unresolved. The length of the CDR3 is 16 residues. CDR1 is SNHLY, CDR2 FYNNEI, per germline. The CDR3 nucleotides are TGTGTCAGCATCCCATTCACAGTAATTGGGAACACTGAAGCTTTCTTT. Translated, it gives CVSIPFTVIGNTEAFF.

The chain joins TRBV18 to TRBJ2-1; maybe TRBD2 (7 bases). V was cut by 2 bases and J by 4 bases, with 12 bases left in between. CDR1 is KGHSH and CDR2 is LQKENI in the germline V gene. CDR3 size: 15 residues. CDR3 amino acids: CASSPYGGPYNEQFF. The CDR3 region has the DNA TGTGCCAGCTCACCATACGGGGGGCCTTACAATGAGCAGTTCTTC.

This chain connects TRBV5-6 to TRBJ2-5; no reliable D call. V lost 3 bases and J lost 7, with 7 bases in between. The CDR3 has 11 residues. Germline V gene lookup returns CDR1 SGHDT and CDR2 YYEEEE. Here the CDR3 DNA reads TGTGCCAGCAGCTCTTCGGGGACCCAGTACTTC. This sequence encodes CASSSSGTQYF.

V is TRBV6-1 and J is TRBJ2-4; D is undetermined. Germline V gene data show CDR1 as MNHNS and CDR2 as SASEGT. This CDR3 is 15 amino acids long. V was trimmed by 6 bases and J by 0 bases, leaving 12 bases between them. CDR3 DNA sequence: TGTGCCAGCAGATTCATTGCTCTAGCCAAAAACATTCAGTACTTC. Translated: CASRFIALAKNIQYF.

This clone was detected only once. The CDR3 sequence: CASSFPSNEQFF. CDR3 bases: TGTGCCAGCAGCTTTCCCTCAAATGAGCAGTTCTTC. The chain links TRBV28 to TRBJ2-1; D remains ambiguous. Trimming removed 6 bases from V and 7 bases from J, with 10 bases in between. Germline values: CDR1 MDHEN, CDR2 SYDVKM. The CDR3 has 12 amino acids. Filled out from reference TRBV28 and TRBJ2-1, the complete variable domain reads DVKVTQSSRYLVKRTGEKVFLECVQDMDHENMFWYRQDPGLGLRLIYFSYDVKMKEKGDIPEGYSVSREKKERFSLILESASTNQTSMYLCASSFPSNEQFFGPGTRLTVL.

The chain links TRBV7-6 to TRBJ2-5; 10 nucleotides match TRBD2. In germline, CDR1 is SGHVS, CDR2 FNYEAQ. With 2 bases clipped from V and 0 bases from J, the junction kept 0 bases outside the gene matches. The length of the CDR3 is 15 residues. CDR3 region: CASSLTSGDQETQYF. CDR3 DNA sequence: TGTGCCAGCAGCTTAACTAGCGGGGACCAAGAGACCCAGTACTTC. Filled out from reference TRBV7-6 and TRBJ2-5, the complete variable domain reads GAGVSQSPRYKVTKRGQDVALRCDPISGHVSLYWYRQALGQGPEFLTYFNYEAQQDKSGLPNDRFSAERPEGSISTLTIQRTEQRDSAMYRCASSLTSGDQETQYFGPGTRLLVL.

Comment on this clone: Other DNA variants within this sample encode the same CDR3. For the CDR3, the DNA is TGTGCCAGCAGTGGGCTAGCGAAAGAGACCCAGTACTTC. Translated: CASSGLAKETQYF. V and J are TRBV2 and TRBJ2-5; D may be TRBD2 (6 bases). The CDR3 is 13 residues long. V was pared by 4 bases and J by 3 bases, with 9 bases between. Germline CDR1 and CDR2: SNHLY and FYNNEI.

Comment on this clone: Other DNA sequences in this specimen translate into the identical CDR3. The chain joins TRBV28 to TRBJ1-2; D unresolved. Looked up from germline, CDR1 is MDHEN and CDR2 is SYDVKM. Deletions cut 8 bases from V and 8 bases from J, with 3 bases between. The CDR3 has 8 residues. The CDR3 DNA is TGTGCCAGCGGGGGCTACACCTTC. Its protein is CASGGYTF.

This rearrangement joins TRBV5-4 to TRBJ2-5, with TRBD1 matching over 7 bases. V lost 4 bases, J lost 3 bases, and 6 bases stayed unmatched. Germline-derived CDR1 and CDR2 are SGHNT and YYREEE (reference sequence). This CDR3 spans 14 amino acids. The CDR3 nucleotides read TGTGCCAGCAGCCTCGGGACAGCTGAAGAGACCCAGTACTTC. Amino acid sequence: CASSLGTAEETQYF.

The rearrangement joins TRBV10-3 to TRBJ1-1, with a tentative D call TRBD1 (6 bases). The CDR3 is 16 residues long. Between the trimmed V and J ends, which lost 8 bases and 6 bases, there was a span of 25 bases. Germline CDR1 reads ENHRY; CDR2 reads SYGVKD. The CDR3 loop reads CAIGDTGLQSRAEAFF. DNA of the CDR3: TGTGCCATCGGGGACACCGGGCTCCAAAGCAGGGCTGAAGCTTTCTTT.

The chain recombines TRBV7-3 with TRBJ2-3; D is unclear. V dropped 2 bases and J dropped 1 base, with 7 bases sitting between them. CDR3 size: 14 residues. Germline loops: CDR1 SGHTA, CDR2 FQGTGA. CDR3 in DNA: TGTGCCAGCAGCTTAGGGCAGGGCACAGATACGCAGTATTTT. It specifies CASSLGQGTDTQYF.

J is TRBJ2-1 and V is TRBV10-3; D remains ambiguous. The CDR3 is made up of 12 amino acids. In germline, CDR1 is ENHRY, CDR2 SYGVKD. V lost 0 bases, J lost 4 bases, and 1 base lay in between. This CDR3 reads CAISESYNEQFF. The DNA of the CDR3 is TGTGCCATCAGTGAGTCGTACAATGAGCAGTTCTTC.

The V and J genes are TRBV5-4 and TRBJ2-2; 8 positions match TRBD2. This CDR3 comprises 14 residues. The V and J ends lost 4 bases and 11 bases, in that order; junction bases with no gene match: 10. Per germline, CDR1 SGHNT and CDR2 YYREEE (reference sequence). The CDR3: CASSPIAGPSELFF. CDR3 in DNA: TGTGCCAGCAGCCCGATAGCGGGGCCGAGTGAGCTGTTTTTT.

V is TRBV7-3 and J is TRBJ2-3; 7 positions match TRBD2. The J segment lost 1 base and the V segment lost 6 bases, leaving 7 bases of the junction unmatched. The CDR3 has 15 residues. Germline CDR1 is SGHTA and CDR2 is FQGTGA. CDR3 amino acids: CASRVGRIGTDTQYF. The DNA of the CDR3 is TGTGCCAGCAGGGTCGGGAGGATTGGCACAGATACGCAGTATTTT. Complete variable domain (other parts from reference TRBV7-3 and TRBJ2-3): GAGVSQTPSNKVTEKGKYVELRCDPISGHTALYWYRQSLGQGPEFLIYFQGTGAADDSGLPNDRFFAVRPEGSVSTLKIQRTERGDSAVYLCASRVGRIGTDTQYFGPGTRLTVL.

The chain has TRBV18 and TRBJ2-5; D perhaps matches TRBD2 (5 bases). With 6 bases removed from V and 5 bases from J, the gap between germline ends came to 16 bases. The CDR3 extends over 14 amino acids. The germline V gene encodes CDR1 KGHSH and CDR2 LQKENI. CDR3 nucleotides: TGTGCCAGCTCGCCCGACCTATCGGGGGAGACCCAGTACTTC. Its protein is CASSPDLSGETQYF.